These 28 T cell receptor beta chains were all obtained from the same sample, sequenced in a study of T cells in Graves' hyperthyroidism and ophthalmopathy. It was RNA transcripts that yielded the amplified TCR beta CDR3 regions. A first-round RT-PCR of the TCR CDR3 used the HTBI primer set. One entry per CDR3 protein results from TCRdb running MiXCR on the multiplex PCR reads. Of around 500,000 distinct CDR3 sequences in the sample, 13% to 15% were seen once. Sequencing was performed on blood. These receptors all stem from a woman between 18 and 29 years old with Graves' hyperthyroidism.

This clonotype was counted ten times or more. The chain joins TRBV3-1 to TRBJ2-2; D gene unclear. V gave up 0 bases and J gave up 7 bases, with 9 bases separating them. The CDR3 spans 14 residues. Germline CDR1 reads LGHDT; CDR2 reads YNNKEL (reference sequence). The CDR3 nucleotides read TGTGCCAGCAGCCAAGATCTTTACGGCGGGGAGCTGTTTTTT. This sequence encodes CASSQDLYGGELFF.

Points on this clonotype: The germline gene is not matched at one end of the junction; a read error may be the cause. The rearrangement joins TRBV7-9 to TRBJ1-2; the match to TRBD1 covers 7 bases. This CDR3 is built from 16 residues. Per the germline V gene, CDR1 is SEHNR and CDR2 is FQNEAQ (reference sequence). CDR3 in DNA: TGTGCCAGCAGCCGACCCCGGCTCGGACAGGTCAGGGTTTGGGCCTTC. Amino acids: CASSRPRLGQVRVWAF.

This CDR3 reads CASSVTLAASTDTQYF. DNA of the CDR3: TGTGCCAGCAGCGTAACGCTAGCGGCTAGCACAGATACGCAGTATTTT. This sequence joins TRBV9 and TRBJ2-3; 7 bases map to TRBD2. After removal of 1 base from V and 0 bases from J, the junction contained 5 bases not matched to a gene. The CDR3 has 16 residues. The germline V gene has CDR1 SGDLS and CDR2 YYNGEE.

The V gene is TRBV12-5, the J gene TRBJ2-2, with a possible D match to TRBD1 (5 bases). Trimming removed 6 bases from V and 8 bases from J, with 19 bases in between. Germline lookup yields CDR1 LGHNT and CDR2 FRNRAP. The CDR3 is made up of 15 amino acids. For the CDR3, the DNA is TGTGCTAGTGGCCCTAACAGGATACTCAATGGGGAGCTGTTTTTT. Translation gives CASGPNRILNGELFF.

This clonotype was seen repeatedly, ten times or more. The chain joins TRBV12-3 or TRBV12-4 to TRBJ2-5; D is tentatively TRBD1 or TRBD2 (5 bases each). This CDR3 is 13 amino acids long. Trimming cost V 6 bases and J 5 bases, with 13 bases left between them. The CDR3 coding sequence is TGTGCCAGCAGGCTTGTGGGACGGGAGACCCAGTACTTC. Amino acids: CASRLVGRETQYF.

This clonotype was counted many times. V and J are TRBV27 and TRBJ1-1; D uncertain. Germline CDR1 is MNHEY and CDR2 is SMNVEV (reference sequence). The CDR3 runs 12 residues. In DNA form, the CDR3 reads TGTGTGGTGGGGAGGATGAACACTGAAGCTTTCTTT. Translating gives CVVGRMNTEAFF.

This clonotype was observed at least ten times. V usage is TRBV29-1 and J usage is TRBJ1-2; 11 positions match TRBD1. CDR1 is SQVTM and CDR2 is ANQGSEA in the germline V gene. The trim removed 6 bases at V and 5 bases at J, leaving 5 bases unmatched. This CDR3 has 13 residues. CDR3 protein: CSVGQGAEYGYTF. As DNA, the CDR3 is TGCAGCGTCGGACAGGGGGCAGAGTATGGCTACACCTTC.

This clonotype was found many times. The chain carries TRBV5-1 and TRBJ2-1, with a tentative D call TRBD2 (7 bases). Germline CDR1 is SGHRS and CDR2 is YFSETQ. The CDR3 runs 15 residues. Trimming cost V 7 bases and J 7 bases, with 21 bases left between them. CDR3 nucleotide sequence: TGCGCCAGCCACTTGACGGGGGGCGCGGGGAATGAGCAGTTCTTC. It yields the protein CASHLTGGAGNEQFF.

V gene TRBV30 combines with J gene TRBJ2-4; TRBD1 might be the D (6 bases). The V gene's germline CDR1 is GTSNPN and CDR2 SVGIG (reference sequence). The CDR3 totals 24 residues. The V and J ends lost 3 bases and 1 base respectively, with 40 bases between them. CDR3 sequence (DNA): TGTGCCTGGAGCCCACCCCGACAGGATCCCCGGAGAATTGGAGTAATGGAGGCCAAAAACATTCAGTACTTC. Amino acids: CAWSPPRQDPRRIGVMEAKNIQYF.

This clonotype was seen repeatedly, ten times or more. The chain carries TRBV12-3 or TRBV12-4 and TRBJ2-1; perhaps TRBD2 as D (6 bases). The V end was cut by 5 bases, the J end by 9 bases, with 11 bases between. This CDR3 comprises 12 residues. CDR3 nucleotides: TGTGCCAGCAGTCCGGAGGGACTTGAGCAGTTCTTC. Translation: CASSPEGLEQFF.

This clonotype was seen ten or more times. V and J are TRBV12-3 or TRBV12-4 and TRBJ2-3; possibly TRBD2 for D (5 bases). The CDR3 sequence is 13 residues long. Trimming shortened V by 8 bases and J by 3 bases, and 12 bases separated the two germline ends. The CDR3 sequence: CASFGRGTDTQYF. CDR3 DNA sequence: TGTGCCAGCTTCGGCCGGGGAACAGATACGCAGTATTTT.

In its sample, this clonotype was seen many times. The V and J genes are TRBV24-1 and TRBJ2-7, with 11 nucleotides matching TRBD2. The CDR3 totals 16 residues. Germline loops: CDR1 KGHDR, CDR2 SFDVKD. The J segment lost 4 bases and the V segment lost 7 bases, leaving 11 bases of the junction unmatched. The CDR3 is CATRLAGEPLIYEQYF. DNA for the CDR3: TGTGCCACCAGACTAGCGGGAGAACCTCTAATTTACGAGCAGTACTTC.

The sample holds many counts of this clonotype. This chain uses TRBV5-6 with TRBJ1-2; a weak D match, TRBD1 (5 bases). Germline values: CDR1 SGHDT, CDR2 YYEEEE. This CDR3 is 15 amino acids long. The V and J ends lost 2 bases and 6 bases respectively, with 17 bases between them. CDR3 nucleotides: TGTGCCAGCAGCTTCGTTTGGAGGACACTTCATGGCTACACCTTC. This gives the protein CASSFVWRTLHGYTF.

J is TRBJ2-1 and V is TRBV7-9; 14 nucleotides match TRBD2. V dropped 5 bases and J dropped 7; count of bases not matched to a gene: 10. Germline CDR1 SEHNR, CDR2 FQNEAQ (reference sequence). This CDR3 comprises 17 residues. CDR3 sequence: CASSPESGTSGSNEQFF. In DNA, the CDR3 is TGTGCCAGCAGCCCCGAATCCGGGACTAGCGGGAGTAATGAGCAGTTCTTC.

The chain couples TRBV7-2 to TRBJ2-6, with 7 bases fitting TRBD2. The CDR3 contains 19 residues. With V trimmed by 2 bases and J by 0 bases, 10 bases remained unmatched. Germline lookup yields CDR1 SGHTA and CDR2 FQGNSA. CDR3 nucleotides: TGTGCCAGCAGCTTATTCGGGGGGACGCCATACTCTGGGGCCAACGTCCTGACTTTC. Its translation is CASSLFGGTPYSGANVLTF. Full variable domain (rest looked up from reference TRBV7-2 and TRBJ2-6): GAGVSQSPSNKVTEKGKDVELRCDPISGHTALYWYRQSLGQGLEFLIYFQGNSAPDKSGLPSDRFSAERTGGSVSTLTIQRTQQEDSAVYLCASSLFGGTPYSGANVLTFGAGSRLTVL.

There are a few counts of this clonotype. The gene calls are TRBV27 and TRBJ2-7; D is perhaps TRBD1 (5 bases). Germline CDR1 reads MNHEY; CDR2 reads SMNVEV (reference sequence). The CDR3 spans 14 residues. V was trimmed by 0 bases and J by 4 bases, leaving 10 bases between them. The CDR3 here is CASSLSGLMYEQYF. The CDR3 DNA follows: TGTGCCAGCAGTTTATCGGGGCTGATGTACGAGCAGTACTTC.

This clonotype has ten or more counts. The rearrangement links TRBV30 to TRBJ2-2; D is unclear. CDR1 is GTSNPN and CDR2 is SVGIG in the germline V gene (reference sequence). The CDR3 covers 15 residues. V lost 0 bases to trimming and J lost 7 bases, with 15 bases between them. CDR3 residues: CAWSVPGRKSGELFF. Here the CDR3 DNA reads TGTGCCTGGAGTGTACCGGGCAGGAAGAGCGGGGAGCTGTTTTTT.

The chain carries TRBV2 and TRBJ1-4, with 9 bases lining up with TRBD1. Germline CDR1 and CDR2: SNHLY and FYNNEI. Losses at the gene ends were 5 bases for V and 7 bases for J; bases not matched to a gene: 5. CDR3 length: 14 residues. The CDR3 DNA follows: TGTGCCAGCAGTTGGGGGACAGGGCGTGAAAAACTGTTTTTT. Translated: CASSWGTGREKLFF.

This clonotype appeared many times. The CDR3 loop reads CASSQAFSHLERDEQYF. DNA of the CDR3: TGTGCCAGCAGCCAAGCGTTCTCCCACCTGGAGCGGGACGAGCAGTACTTC. The chain employs TRBV3-1 and TRBJ2-7; tentative D call: TRBD2 (6 bases). V lost 1 base and J 5 bases, leaving 21 bases between the germline ends. CDR1 and CDR2 (germline): LGHDT, YNNKEL (reference sequence). The CDR3 covers 17 residues.

The table lists this clonotype with many counts. This rearrangement joins TRBV9 to TRBJ1-1; D is undetermined. This CDR3 is built from 14 residues. In germline, CDR1 is SGDLS, CDR2 YYNGEE. Trimming cost V 4 bases and J 3 bases, with 13 bases left between them. CDR3 nucleotides: TGTGCCAGCAGCCCTCGCCTGTTGGACACTGAAGCTTTCTTT. Translating it yields CASSPRLLDTEAFF.

Concerning this clonotype: Just one base apart from a much larger clone, this may be a read error. The chain uses TRBV3-1 and TRBJ2-3; no clear D. This CDR3 region has 14 residues. Germline values: CDR1 LGHDT, CDR2 YNNKEL (reference sequence). The CDR3 region has the DNA TGTGCCCGCAGCCCGCGGACCGTCACAGATACGCAGTATTTT. Amino acid sequence: CARSPRTVTDTQYF.

This clonotype came up a few times. CDR3 region: CSATRGYNQPQHF. CDR3 bases: TGCAGTGCCACCCGGGGCTACAATCAGCCCCAGCATTTT. The chain recombines TRBV20-1 with TRBJ1-5; possibly TRBD1 for D (5 bases). Between the trimmed V and J ends, which lost 6 bases and 3 bases, there was a span of 12 bases. Germline loops: CDR1 DFQATT, CDR2 SNEGSKA (reference sequence). This CDR3 has 13 residues.

This clonotype was counted ten times or more. The CDR3, as DNA: TGTGCCAGCAGTGAACCAACAGGGAAGGGTTATGAGCAGTTCTTC. Translating gives CASSEPTGKGYEQFF. This chain connects TRBV2 to TRBJ2-1; a possible D gene is TRBD1 (6 bases). The CDR3 sequence is 15 residues long. The V end lost 2 bases, the J end lost 8 bases, and 16 bases lay between the germline ends. The germline gives CDR1 SNHLY, CDR2 FYNNEI. The full variable domain, rest sourced from reference TRBV2 and TRBJ2-1, is EPEVTQTPSHQVTQMGQEVILRCVPISNHLYFYWYRQILGQKVEFLVSFYNNEISEKSEIFDDQFSVERPDGSNFTLKIRSTKLEDSAMYFCASSEPTGKGYEQFFGPGTRLTVL.

In this sample, this clonotype turned up a few times. The CDR3 region has the DNA TGTGCCATCAGGGTTTCGTCCTCCTACGAGCAGTACTTC. Its protein is CAIRVSSSYEQYF. The chain combines TRBV10-3 with TRBJ2-7; D is unclear. CDR1 and CDR2 from the germline V gene are ENHRY and SYGVKD. The CDR3 has 13 residues. V gave up 6 bases and J gave up 0 bases, with 9 bases separating them.

This clonotype has at least ten counts. V gene TRBV20-1 combines with J gene TRBJ1-2; D is unclear. Germline lookup yields CDR1 DFQATT and CDR2 SNEGSKA (reference sequence). Trimming took off 5 bases at V and 8 bases at J, with 15 bases between the two ends. CDR3 size: 12 residues. For the CDR3, the DNA is TGCAGTGCTGATCCACGGGAGGGAGGCTACACCTTC. Translation: CSADPREGGYTF.

In its sample, this clonotype was seen a few times. The chain has TRBV27 and TRBJ2-3, with D perhaps TRBD1 or TRBD2 (9 bases each). Germline CDR1 reads MNHEY; CDR2 reads SMNVEV (reference sequence). Trimming stripped 3 bases from V and 6 bases from J, with 28 bases between. The CDR3 loop spans 19 amino acids. CDR3 sequence reads: CASSFRTGELREGHDTQYF. The DNA for the CDR3 is TGTGCCAGCAGTTTCAGGACAGGGGAGTTGCGGGAGGGCCACGATACGCAGTATTTT.

This clonotype was picked up many times. The J gene is TRBJ1-1, the V gene TRBV6-2 or TRBV6-3, with 10 nucleotides matching TRBD1. The CDR3 loop spans 17 amino acids. Per the germline V gene, CDR1 is MNHEY and CDR2 is SVGEGT. J lost 0 bases, V lost 4 bases, and 8 bases had no gene match. This CDR3 reads CASSSDRTGGMNTEAFF. In DNA, the CDR3 is TGTGCCAGCAGTTCCGACCGGACAGGGGGGATGAACACTGAAGCTTTCTTT.

The genes are TRBV25-1 and TRBJ2-3; possibly TRBD1 for D (6 bases). This CDR3 region has 17 residues. Germline lookup yields CDR1 MGHDK and CDR2 SYGVNS. Trimming stripped 2 bases from V and 1 base from J, with 16 bases between. The CDR3 DNA follows: TGTGCCAGCAGTGAAATGGGCAGGGGTTCTGGCACAGATACGCAGTATTTT. It yields the protein CASSEMGRGSGTDTQYF.